This TCR beta chain was sequenced during a study of T cell repertoires in cytomegalovirus infection. Study background: Well-studied HLA-B-restricted epitopes and recently identified HLA-C-restricted epitopes of CMV were both used in the study.

Trimming left V 5 bases short and J 0 bases short, with 13 bases between. The CDR3 has 15 residues. Germline CDR1 and CDR2: GTSNPN and SVGIG (reference sequence). TCRdb redid the calling of the reads with MiXCR, one entry per CDR3 protein. The repertoire holds roughly 150,000 distinct CDR3 sequences, with about 20% as singletons. On this clonotype: Its specificity is not known.

General study points: Across the ex vivo response, the dominant clonotypes were HLA-C-restricted CMV-specific TCR beta clonotypes.

Sequenced here: CD8+ T cells from cultured PBMCs, sampled from culture after CMV antigen stimulation. The V call is TRBV30, the J call TRBJ2-2; D is unclear. This clonotype was obtained from a human donor in good health (CMV status not recorded). Some clones in this sample may be carry-over from other donors' samples. This CDR3 reads CAWLVRVANTGELFF. The CDR3 region has the DNA TGTGCCTGGCTCGTTAGAGTCGCGAACACCGGGGAGCTGTTTTTT.